Each of the 25 T cell receptor beta chains below was sequenced from the same sample in a study of blood T cells in healthy people across ages. Using a J-beta primer mix together with a sample-barcoded 5' primer, a second PCR was run for roughly 7 to 11 cycles. TCRdb redid the calling of the 5' RACE reads with MiXCR, one entry per CDR3 protein. The data contain about 1.4 million distinct CDR3 sequences, 59% of them seen just once; the ten biggest clones take up 6.7%. Sequencing input: blood. The receptors derive from a man between 18 and 29 years old in good health.

The chain has TRBV28 and TRBJ2-1; no clear D. Germline assignment: CDR1 MDHEN and CDR2 SYDVKM. The CDR3 is 13 amino acids. With 6 bases removed from V and 2 bases from J, the gap between germline ends came to 8 bases. The CDR3, as DNA: TGTGCCAGCAGAGGTAAGACCTACAATGAGCAGTTCTTC. Translated: CASRGKTYNEQFF. Full variable domain (rest looked up from reference TRBV28 and TRBJ2-1): DVKVTQSSRYLVKRTGEKVFLECVQDMDHENMFWYRQDPGLGLRLIYFSYDVKMKEKGDIPEGYSVSREKKERFSLILESASTNQTSMYLCASRGKTYNEQFFGPGTRLTVL.

The chain has TRBV7-9 and TRBJ2-5; 9 nucleotides agree with TRBD1. Per germline, CDR1 SEHNR and CDR2 FQNEAQ (reference sequence). The junction had 6 bases not matched to a gene; V was cut back by 5 bases and J by 5 bases. This CDR3 has 14 amino acids. CDR3 residues: CASSATGGGETQYF. CDR3 in DNA: TGTGCCAGCAGCGCTACAGGGGGCGGGGAGACCCAGTACTTC. Drawing the rest from reference TRBV7-9 and TRBJ2-5, the complete variable domain is DTGVSQNPRHKITKRGQNVTFRCDPISEHNRLYWYRQTLGQGPEFLTYFQNEAQLEKSRLLSDRFSAERPKGSFSTLEIQRTEQGDSAMYLCASSATGGGETQYFGPGTRLLVL.

The chain links TRBV6-2 or TRBV6-3 to TRBJ2-1, with a weak D call TRBD2 (5 bases). CDR1 is MNHEY and CDR2 is SVGEGT in the germline V gene. V lost 5 bases and J lost 6, with 11 bases in between. The CDR3 runs to 13 residues. As DNA, the CDR3 is TGTGCCAGCAGTGACGGGGTAATCAATGAGCAGTTCTTC. The encoded protein is CASSDGVINEQFF.

The V call is TRBV12-3 or TRBV12-4, the J call TRBJ2-7; D unresolved. This CDR3 comprises 12 residues. Trimming removed 5 bases from V and 3 bases from J, with 8 bases in between. The CDR3 loop is CASSALIYEQYF. CDR3 DNA sequence: TGTGCCAGCAGTGCGCTCATCTACGAGCAGTACTTC.

The chain is built from TRBV29-1 and TRBJ2-5; a weak D match, TRBD1 (5 bases). CDR1 SQVTM and CDR2 ANQGSEA come from the germline V gene. The CDR3 spans 14 residues. V was pared by 3 bases and J by 11 bases, with 22 bases between. The chain's CDR3 is CSVERQNFYNGQYF. The CDR3 DNA sequence: TGCAGCGTTGAGCGACAGAATTTCTACAATGGGCAGTACTTC.

This clonotype has only a few counts. This chain uses TRBV6-6 with TRBJ2-7; D is perhaps TRBD2 (6 bases). Trimming removed 2 bases from V and 2 bases from J, with 16 bases in between. Germline CDR1 and CDR2: MNHNY and SVGAGI (reference sequence). The CDR3 has 16 amino acids. The CDR3: CASSYPTGGVPYEQYF. The CDR3 DNA is TGTGCCAGCAGTTACCCCACGGGCGGGGTACCCTACGAGCAGTACTTC.

This clonotype turned up a few times. The rearrangement joins TRBV29-1 to TRBJ2-7; tentatively, D is TRBD1 (5 bases). V dropped 5 bases and J dropped 3 bases, with 14 bases sitting between them. Germline assignment: CDR1 SQVTM and CDR2 ANQGSEA. The CDR3 has 13 amino acids. CDR3 loop: CSVSATANYEQYF. The DNA of the CDR3 is TGCAGCGTTTCTGCGACAGCAAACTACGAGCAGTACTTC.

J is TRBJ2-2 and V is TRBV20-1; a possible D gene is TRBD2 (5 bases). This CDR3 is built from 13 residues. The V end was cut by 6 bases, the J end by 8 bases, with 16 bases between. Per the germline V gene, CDR1 is DFQATT and CDR2 is SNEGSKA (reference sequence). The DNA of the CDR3 is TGCAGTGCCTTTAGGACTCATCCTGGGGAGCTGTTTTTT. Its translation is CSAFRTHPGELFF.

V is TRBV28 and J is TRBJ2-5; 14 bases fit TRBD2. There are 15 residues in the CDR3. The ends lost 5 bases at V and 4 bases at J; junction bases unmatched: 3. Germline loops: CDR1 MDHEN, CDR2 SYDVKM. The CDR3 spells CASSRLAGGPETQYF. Written as DNA, the CDR3 is TGTGCCAGCAGTCGACTAGCGGGAGGGCCAGAGACCCAGTACTTC. The whole variable domain, filled in from reference TRBV28 and TRBJ2-5, reads DVKVTQSSRYLVKRTGEKVFLECVQDMDHENMFWYRQDPGLGLRLIYFSYDVKMKEKGDIPEGYSVSREKKERFSLILESASTNQTSMYLCASSRLAGGPETQYFGPGTRLLVL.

The V and J genes are TRBV20-1 and TRBJ2-5; D perhaps matches TRBD1 (5 bases). CDR1 is DFQATT and CDR2 is SNEGSKA in the germline V gene (reference sequence). The CDR3 is made up of 13 amino acids. Trimming pared 4 bases from V and 13 bases from J, leaving 22 bases between. In DNA form, the CDR3 reads TGCAGTGCTAAGGGGCAAGACACGACTCTCGGGTACTTC. Translation gives CSAKGQDTTLGYF.

V usage is TRBV7-6 and J usage is TRBJ2-7; D is possibly TRBD1 or TRBD2 (6 bases each). The end of the DNA is better explained by TRBJ2-5, so the J call may be wrong. This CDR3 is 15 amino acids long. Germline lookup yields CDR1 SGHVS and CDR2 FNYEAQ. The CDR3 coding sequence is TGTGCCAGCAGATTGGGGAGAGGGGGGCGGGAGACCCAGTACTTC. It is translated as CASRLGRGGRETQYF.

The chain carries TRBV4-1 and TRBJ1-1, with a tentative D call TRBD1 (5 bases). The V gene lost 4 bases and the J gene lost 5 bases, with 17 bases spanning the gap. The CDR3 has 15 residues. Germline values: CDR1 MGHRA, CDR2 YSYEKL. DNA of the CDR3: TGCGCCAGCAGCCTAGGGACTGGGGTTGGAACTGAAGCTTTCTTT. Its translation is CASSLGTGVGTEAFF.

This chain links TRBV7-2 with TRBJ2-7; 7 nucleotides align to TRBD1. The CDR3 contains 15 residues. Losses at the gene ends were 2 bases for V and 1 base for J; bases not matched to a gene: 5. The germline V gene encodes CDR1 SGHTA and CDR2 FQGNSA. The CDR3 loop is CASSLFGTASYEQYF. In DNA form, the CDR3 reads TGTGCCAGCAGCTTATTTGGGACAGCATCCTACGAGCAGTACTTC.

The CDR3 here is CASSQDPTGVSTDTQYF. The CDR3 nucleotides read TGTGCCAGCAGCCAAGATCCCACGGGGGTAAGCACAGATACGCAGTATTTT. V usage is TRBV3-1 and J usage is TRBJ2-3, with D maybe TRBD2 (6 bases). Trimming took off 0 bases at V and 0 bases at J, with 13 bases between the two ends. CDR1 is LGHDT, CDR2 YNNKEL, per germline (reference sequence). The CDR3 extends over 17 amino acids.

This chain connects TRBV6-2 or TRBV6-3 to TRBJ2-4, with D perhaps being TRBD1 or TRBD2 (5 bases each). CDR1 MNHEY and CDR2 SVGEGT come from the germline V gene. This CDR3 contains 16 residues. V was clipped by 4 bases and J by 0 bases, with 13 bases between them. Here the CDR3 reads CASSSRDDLAKNIQYF. CDR3 DNA: TGTGCCAGCAGTTCCCGGGACGACCTAGCCAAAAACATTCAGTACTTC.

With regard to this clonotype: Without the conserved terminal phenylalanine or tryptophan, this CDR3 likely stems from a read error. This chain links TRBV4-1 with TRBJ2-1; maybe TRBD2 (5 bases). The V end lost 1 base, the J end lost 0 bases, and 10 bases lay between the germline ends. Germline CDR1 is MGHRA and CDR2 is YSYEKL. This CDR3 has 16 amino acids. CDR3 sequence: CASSQVGADSYNEQFL. In nucleotides, the CDR3 is TGCGCCAGCAGCCAAGTAGGAGCGGACTCCTACAATGAGCAGTTCTTA.

The V gene is TRBV27, the J gene TRBJ2-5; D might be TRBD2 (5 bases). Trimming took off 5 bases at V and 0 bases at J, with 10 bases between the two ends. The CDR3 covers 14 residues. CDR1 and CDR2 (germline): MNHEY, SMNVEV (reference sequence). CDR3 in amino acids: CASSPTIYQETQYF. CDR3 bases: TGTGCCAGCAGTCCGACTATATACCAAGAGACCCAGTACTTC.

The chain couples TRBV20-1 to TRBJ2-1; 12 nucleotides align to TRBD2. Trimming removed 1 base from V and 0 bases from J; junction bases left unmatched: 10. Germline V CDR1 and CDR2: DFQATT, SNEGSKA (reference sequence). The CDR3 loop spans 19 amino acids. In nucleotides, the CDR3 is TGCAGTGCTAGAGGACGACTAGCGGGGGCCCTGAGCTCCTACAATGAGCAGTTCTTC. Protein product: CSARGRLAGALSSYNEQFF.

In its sample, this clonotype was seen once. The gene calls are TRBV7-9 and TRBJ2-1, with 8 nucleotides matching TRBD2. In germline, CDR1 is SEHNR, CDR2 FQNEAQ (reference sequence). The CDR3 is made up of 15 amino acids. J gave up 9 bases and V 5 bases, and 12 bases lay outside the gene matches. CDR3 DNA: TGTGCCAGCAGCAGTAGCGGGACCCCCTTCGGTGAGCAGTTCTTC. Protein product: CASSSSGTPFGEQFF.

The CDR3 region has the DNA TGTGCCAGCAGAGACATGTATGAAAAACTGTTTTTT. As protein: CASRDMYEKLFF. This chain uses TRBV6-1 with TRBJ1-4, with no clear D. This CDR3 is built from 12 residues. V gave up 6 bases and J gave up 6 bases, with 8 bases separating them. Germline assignment: CDR1 MNHNS and CDR2 SASEGT.

The CDR3 loop reads CATSLPDRRIYGYTF. CDR3 in DNA: TGTGCCACCAGCTTACCAGATCGCAGGATCTATGGCTACACCTTC. The chain carries TRBV15 and TRBJ1-2, with unresolved D. V lost 5 bases, J lost 4 bases, and 17 bases lay in between. This CDR3 spans 15 amino acids. Germline loops: CDR1 LNHNV, CDR2 YYDKDF (reference sequence).

The chain is built from TRBV5-1 and TRBJ2-3; 10 positions match TRBD2. J gave up 2 bases and V 0 bases, and 6 bases lay outside the gene matches. The CDR3 loop spans 17 amino acids. Germline V gene lookup returns CDR1 SGHRS and CDR2 YFSETQ. Written as DNA, the CDR3 is TGCGCCAGCAGCTTGGTCTTCCTAGCGGGAGACACAGATACGCAGTATTTT. This gives the protein CASSLVFLAGDTDTQYF.

The genes are TRBV4-3 and TRBJ1-4, with no clear D. The CDR3 runs 15 residues. The ends were cut back, 1 base at V and 4 bases at J, with 10 bases in the middle. Germline-derived CDR1 and CDR2 are LGHNA and YSLEER. The CDR3 sequence is CASSQVRRDNEKLFF. The CDR3 region has the DNA TGCGCCAGCAGCCAAGTTCGAAGGGATAATGAAAAACTGTTTTTT.

The gene calls are TRBV27 and TRBJ2-1, with 7 nucleotides matching TRBD2. The length of the CDR3 is 15 residues. Per germline, CDR1 MNHEY and CDR2 SMNVEV (reference sequence). Trimming removed 5 bases from V and 3 bases from J; junction bases left unmatched: 7. This CDR3 is CASSTRLAGYNEQFF. The CDR3, as DNA: TGTGCCAGCAGTACCCGACTAGCTGGCTACAATGAGCAGTTCTTC.

The chain recombines TRBV4-1 with TRBJ2-3; D ambiguous. This CDR3 contains 14 residues. Germline V gives CDR1 MGHRA, CDR2 YSYEKL. With 0 bases removed from V and 0 bases from J, the gap between germline ends came to 4 bases. The CDR3 coding sequence is TGCGCCAGCAGCCAAGACCATAGCACAGATACGCAGTATTTT. Translating gives CASSQDHSTDTQYF.